The sequence of this TCR beta chain was determined in a study of cytomegalovirus exposure and HLA in healthy donors. Findings and caveats of the study: Rare sequences made up most TCRs, while some public TCRs were found in many donors.

Germline loops: CDR1 GTSNPN, CDR2 SVGIG (reference sequence). The CDR3 is 14 amino acids. Trimming removed 2 bases from V and 0 bases from J, with 10 bases in between. In the case of this clone: The target antigen is unknown.

Only in-frame clones appear in the TCRdb table, and some are missing; sequencing was by immunoSEQ multiplex PCR. The data show under 350,000 clones, 80% to 90% seen once. The sample comprised PBMCs. The clonotype was recovered from a young woman in good health and CMV-seronegative. The genes are TRBV30 and TRBJ1-1; D possibly corresponds to TRBD1 (6 bases). This CDR3 is CAWSPGHLNTEAFF. The CDR3 DNA follows: TGTGCCTGGAGTCCGGGACACCTGAACACTGAAGCTTTCTTT.